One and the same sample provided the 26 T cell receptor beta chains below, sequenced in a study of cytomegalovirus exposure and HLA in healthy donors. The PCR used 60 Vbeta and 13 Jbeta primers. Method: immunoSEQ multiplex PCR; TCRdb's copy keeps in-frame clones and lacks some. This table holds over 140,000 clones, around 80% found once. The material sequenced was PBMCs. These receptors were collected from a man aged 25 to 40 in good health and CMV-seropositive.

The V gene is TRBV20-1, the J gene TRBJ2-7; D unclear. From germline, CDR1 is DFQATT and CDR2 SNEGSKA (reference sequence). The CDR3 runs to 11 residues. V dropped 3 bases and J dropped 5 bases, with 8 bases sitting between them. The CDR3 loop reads CSASNLNEQYF. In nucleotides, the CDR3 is TGCAGTGCTAGTAACTTGAACGAGCAGTACTTC.

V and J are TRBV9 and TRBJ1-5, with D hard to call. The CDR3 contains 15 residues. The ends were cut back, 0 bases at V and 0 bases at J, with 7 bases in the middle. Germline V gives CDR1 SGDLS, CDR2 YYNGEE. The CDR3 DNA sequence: TGTGCCAGCAGCGTAGCCGACAATAGCAATCAGCCCCAGCATTTT. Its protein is CASSVADNSNQPQHF.

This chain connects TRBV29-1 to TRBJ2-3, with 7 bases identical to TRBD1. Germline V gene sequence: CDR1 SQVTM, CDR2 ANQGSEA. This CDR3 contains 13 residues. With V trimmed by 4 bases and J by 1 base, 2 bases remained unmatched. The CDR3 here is CSVGQGGTDTQYF. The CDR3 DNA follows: TGCAGCGTTGGACAGGGTGGCACAGATACGCAGTATTTT.

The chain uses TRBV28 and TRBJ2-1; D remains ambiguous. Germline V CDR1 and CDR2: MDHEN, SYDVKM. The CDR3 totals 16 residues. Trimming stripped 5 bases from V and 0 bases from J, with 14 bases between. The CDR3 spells CASSLPVGSSYNEQFF. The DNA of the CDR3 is TGTGCCAGCAGTCTCCCGGTCGGGTCCTCCTACAATGAGCAGTTCTTC.

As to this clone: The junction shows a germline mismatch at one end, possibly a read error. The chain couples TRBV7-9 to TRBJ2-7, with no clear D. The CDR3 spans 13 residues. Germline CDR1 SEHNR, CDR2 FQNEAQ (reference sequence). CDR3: CSSSLALADEQYF. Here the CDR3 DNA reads TGTTCCAGCAGCTTGGCCCTTGCCGACGAGCAGTACTTC.

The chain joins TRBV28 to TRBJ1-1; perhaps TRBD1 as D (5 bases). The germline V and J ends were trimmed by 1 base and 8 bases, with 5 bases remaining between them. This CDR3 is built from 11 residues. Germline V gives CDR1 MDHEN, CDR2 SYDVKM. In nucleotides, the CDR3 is TGTGCCAGCAGTTTATACAGGGAAGCTTTCTTT. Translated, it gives CASSLYREAFF.

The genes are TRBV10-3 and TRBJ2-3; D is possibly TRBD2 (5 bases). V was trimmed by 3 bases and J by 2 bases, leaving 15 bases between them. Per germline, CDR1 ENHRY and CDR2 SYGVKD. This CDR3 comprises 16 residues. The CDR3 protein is CAISELRESDTDTQYF. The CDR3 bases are TGTGCCATCAGTGAATTGAGGGAGTCGGACACAGATACGCAGTATTTT.

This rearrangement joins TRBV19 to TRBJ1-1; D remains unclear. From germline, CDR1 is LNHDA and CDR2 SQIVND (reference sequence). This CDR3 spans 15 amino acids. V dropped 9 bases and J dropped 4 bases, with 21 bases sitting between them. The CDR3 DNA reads TGTGCCAGCCAGTCGGCCAGGTGGAGGAGCACTGAAGCTTTCTTT. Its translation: CASQSARWRSTEAFF.

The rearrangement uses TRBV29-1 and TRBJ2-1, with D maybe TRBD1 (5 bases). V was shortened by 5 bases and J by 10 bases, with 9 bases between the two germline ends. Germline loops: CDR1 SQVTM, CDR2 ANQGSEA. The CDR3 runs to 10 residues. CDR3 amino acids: CSVSTAEQFF. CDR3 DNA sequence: TGCAGCGTTTCGACAGCCGAGCAGTTCTTC.

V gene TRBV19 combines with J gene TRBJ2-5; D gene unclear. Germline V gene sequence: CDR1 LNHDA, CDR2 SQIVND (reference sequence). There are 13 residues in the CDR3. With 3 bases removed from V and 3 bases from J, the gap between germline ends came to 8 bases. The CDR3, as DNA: TGTGCCAGTAGTATCTATAGCAAAGAGACCCAGTACTTC. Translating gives CASSIYSKETQYF. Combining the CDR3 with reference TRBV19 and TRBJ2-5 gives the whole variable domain DGGITQSPKYLFRKEGQNVTLSCEQNLNHDAMYWYRQDPGQGLRLIYYSQIVNDFQKGDIAEGYSVSREKKESFPLTVTSAQKNPTAFYLCASSIYSKETQYFGPGTRLLVL.

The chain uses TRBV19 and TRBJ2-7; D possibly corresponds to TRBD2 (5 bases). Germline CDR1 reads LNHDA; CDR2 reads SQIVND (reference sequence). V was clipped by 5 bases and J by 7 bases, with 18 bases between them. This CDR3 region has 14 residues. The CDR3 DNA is TGTGCCAGTAGTTTCCGGACCGCGACGGGGGAGCAGTACTTC. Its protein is CASSFRTATGEQYF.

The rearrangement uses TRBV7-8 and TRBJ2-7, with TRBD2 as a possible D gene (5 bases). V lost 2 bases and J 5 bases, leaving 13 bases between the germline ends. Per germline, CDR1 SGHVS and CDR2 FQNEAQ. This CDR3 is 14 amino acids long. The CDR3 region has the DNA TGTGCCAGCAGCTTACTGGCGGGTTCCCACGAGCAGTACTTC. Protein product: CASSLLAGSHEQYF.

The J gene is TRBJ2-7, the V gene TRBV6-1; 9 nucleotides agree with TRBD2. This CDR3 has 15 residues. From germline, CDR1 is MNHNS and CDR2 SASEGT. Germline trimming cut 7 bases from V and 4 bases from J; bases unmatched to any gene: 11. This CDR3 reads CASNRSPSGVYEQYF. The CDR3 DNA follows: TGTGCCAGCAACCGTAGTCCTAGCGGGGTATACGAGCAGTACTTC.

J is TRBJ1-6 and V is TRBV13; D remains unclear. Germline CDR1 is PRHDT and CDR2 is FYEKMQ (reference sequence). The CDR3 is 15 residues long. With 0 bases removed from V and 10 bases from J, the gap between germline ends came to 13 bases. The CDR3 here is CASSLGLGGRSPLHF. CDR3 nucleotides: TGTGCCAGCAGCTTAGGCCTGGGTGGCAGGTCACCCCTCCACTTT.

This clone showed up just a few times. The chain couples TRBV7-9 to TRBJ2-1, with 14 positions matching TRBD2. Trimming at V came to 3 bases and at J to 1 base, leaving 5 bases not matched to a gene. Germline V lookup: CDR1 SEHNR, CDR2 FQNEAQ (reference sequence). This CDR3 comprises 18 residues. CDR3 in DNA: TGTGCCAGCAGCTTGGGGACTAGCGGGAGAGGGTCCTACAATGAGCAGTTCTTC. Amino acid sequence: CASSLGTSGRGSYNEQFF.

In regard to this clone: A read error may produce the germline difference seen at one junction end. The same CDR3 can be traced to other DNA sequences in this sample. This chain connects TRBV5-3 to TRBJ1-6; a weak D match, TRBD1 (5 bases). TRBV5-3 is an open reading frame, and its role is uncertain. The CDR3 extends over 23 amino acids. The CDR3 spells CARSLNGRIMWTQWSSYNSPLHF. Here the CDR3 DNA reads TGTGCCAGAAGCTTGAACGGACGTATCATGTGGACACAGTGGAGCTCCTATAATTCCCCCCTCCACTTT.

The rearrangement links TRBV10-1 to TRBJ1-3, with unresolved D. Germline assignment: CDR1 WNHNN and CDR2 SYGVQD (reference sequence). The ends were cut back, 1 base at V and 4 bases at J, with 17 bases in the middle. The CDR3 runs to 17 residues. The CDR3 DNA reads TGCGCCAGCAGTGAGTGGGAGCACCCTTATCCGGGAAACACCATATATTTT. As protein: CASSEWEHPYPGNTIYF.

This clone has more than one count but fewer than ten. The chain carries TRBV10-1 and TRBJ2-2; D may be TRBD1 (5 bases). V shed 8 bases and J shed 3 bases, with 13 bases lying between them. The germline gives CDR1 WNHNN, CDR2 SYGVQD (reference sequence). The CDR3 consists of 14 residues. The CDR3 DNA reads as TGCGCCAGCCGCTACCAGGGATACACCGGGGAGCTGTTTTTT. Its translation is CASRYQGYTGELFF.

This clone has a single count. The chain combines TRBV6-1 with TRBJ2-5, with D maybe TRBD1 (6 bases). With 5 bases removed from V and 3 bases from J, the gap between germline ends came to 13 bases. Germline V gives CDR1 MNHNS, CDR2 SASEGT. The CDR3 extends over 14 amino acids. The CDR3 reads CASSLQGGKETQYF. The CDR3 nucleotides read TGTGCCAGCAGTCTACAGGGTGGAAAAGAGACCCAGTACTTC.

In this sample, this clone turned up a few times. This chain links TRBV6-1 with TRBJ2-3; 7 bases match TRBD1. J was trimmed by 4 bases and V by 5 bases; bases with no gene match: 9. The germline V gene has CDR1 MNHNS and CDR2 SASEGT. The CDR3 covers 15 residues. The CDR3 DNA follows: TGTGCCAGCAGTTCCGGGACCCAGGGGGCAGATACGCAGTATTTT. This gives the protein CASSSGTQGADTQYF.

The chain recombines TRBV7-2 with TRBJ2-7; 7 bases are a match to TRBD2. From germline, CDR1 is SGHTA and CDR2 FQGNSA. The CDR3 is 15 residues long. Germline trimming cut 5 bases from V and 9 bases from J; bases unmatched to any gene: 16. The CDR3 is CASSPYEGGLLGQYF. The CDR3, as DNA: TGTGCCAGCAGCCCCTATGAGGGAGGGTTGTTGGGGCAGTACTTC.

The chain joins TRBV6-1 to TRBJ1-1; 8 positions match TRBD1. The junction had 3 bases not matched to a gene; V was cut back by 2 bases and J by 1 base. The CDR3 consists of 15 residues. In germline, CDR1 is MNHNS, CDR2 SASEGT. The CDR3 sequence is CASSEQGAPNTEAFF. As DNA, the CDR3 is TGTGCCAGCAGTGAACAGGGGGCCCCGAACACTGAAGCTTTCTTT.

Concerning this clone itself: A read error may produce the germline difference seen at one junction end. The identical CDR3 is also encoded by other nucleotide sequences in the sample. In nucleotides, the CDR3 is TGTTCCAGCAGCTCCACAGGCTACGAGCAGTACTTC. This gives the protein CSSSSTGYEQYF. V is TRBV7-9 and J is TRBJ2-7; D is perhaps TRBD1 (5 bases). Germline V gene lookup returns CDR1 SEHNR and CDR2 FQNEAQ (reference sequence). The CDR3 spans 12 residues.

Here the CDR3 DNA reads TGTGCCAGCAGGGGGGAACAGGGGAACTATGGCTACACCTTC. This translates into CASRGEQGNYGYTF. The gene calls are TRBV6-5 and TRBJ1-2; 7 nucleotides agree with TRBD1. V was clipped by 6 bases and J by 2 bases; unmatched bases: 6. The length of the CDR3 is 14 residues. The germline V gene encodes CDR1 MNHEY and CDR2 SVGAGI.

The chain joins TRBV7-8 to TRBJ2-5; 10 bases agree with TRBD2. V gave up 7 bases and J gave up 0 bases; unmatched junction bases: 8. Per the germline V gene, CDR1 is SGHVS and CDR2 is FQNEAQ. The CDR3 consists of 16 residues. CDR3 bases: TGTGCCAGCACCTCAGGACTAGCGGACTACCAAGAGACCCAGTACTTC. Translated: CASTSGLADYQETQYF.

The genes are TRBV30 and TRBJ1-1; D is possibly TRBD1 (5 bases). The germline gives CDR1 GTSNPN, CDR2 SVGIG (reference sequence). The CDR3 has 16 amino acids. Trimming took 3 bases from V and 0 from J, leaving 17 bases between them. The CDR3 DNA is TGTGCCTGGAGGGACACCCTCCTAGGGGTGAACACTGAAGCTTTCTTT. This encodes CAWRDTLLGVNTEAFF.